This T cell receptor (beta chain) was recovered during a study of shared clonotypes between healthy human individuals. Turning to the study itself: Each donor contributed plates that comprised three CD4 naive, three CD4 memory, two CD8 naive and one CD8 memory.

Data came from immunoSEQ multiplex PCR; TCRdb stores just in-frame clones and leaves some out. The sample contains some 1.1 million clones, 60% to 80% of which appear only once. The V end lost 2 bases, the J end lost 0 bases, and 7 bases lay between the germline ends. Germline CDR1 reads SGHTA; CDR2 reads FQGNSA. The CDR3 loop spans 15 amino acids. The receptor's source is a man between 18 and 29 years old in good health. Some clones in this sample may be carry-over from other donors' samples. Sequencing was carried out using memory CD4+ T cells from PBMCs. The sample's subset: CD45RA-negative fraction. J is TRBJ1-4 and V is TRBV7-2; no firm D call. The CDR3 DNA follows: TGTGCCAGCAGCTTATTAATGGCAACTAATGAAAAACTGTTTTTT. Amino acid sequence: CASSLLMATNEKLFF.